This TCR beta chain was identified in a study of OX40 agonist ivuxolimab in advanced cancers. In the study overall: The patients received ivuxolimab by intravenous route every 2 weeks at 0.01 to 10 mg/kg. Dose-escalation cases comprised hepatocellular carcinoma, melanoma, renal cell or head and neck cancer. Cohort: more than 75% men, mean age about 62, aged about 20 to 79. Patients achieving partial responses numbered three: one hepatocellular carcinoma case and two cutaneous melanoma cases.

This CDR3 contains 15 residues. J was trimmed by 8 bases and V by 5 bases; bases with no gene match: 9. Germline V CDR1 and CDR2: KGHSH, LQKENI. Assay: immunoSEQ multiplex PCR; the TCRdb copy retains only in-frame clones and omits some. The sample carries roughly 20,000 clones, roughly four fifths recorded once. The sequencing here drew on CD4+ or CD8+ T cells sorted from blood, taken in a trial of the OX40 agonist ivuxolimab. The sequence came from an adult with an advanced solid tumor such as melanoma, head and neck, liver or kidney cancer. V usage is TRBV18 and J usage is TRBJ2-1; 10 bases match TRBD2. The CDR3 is CASSTTSGVRHEQFF. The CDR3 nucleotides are TGTGCCAGCTCAACAACTAGCGGGGTTCGCCATGAGCAGTTCTTC.